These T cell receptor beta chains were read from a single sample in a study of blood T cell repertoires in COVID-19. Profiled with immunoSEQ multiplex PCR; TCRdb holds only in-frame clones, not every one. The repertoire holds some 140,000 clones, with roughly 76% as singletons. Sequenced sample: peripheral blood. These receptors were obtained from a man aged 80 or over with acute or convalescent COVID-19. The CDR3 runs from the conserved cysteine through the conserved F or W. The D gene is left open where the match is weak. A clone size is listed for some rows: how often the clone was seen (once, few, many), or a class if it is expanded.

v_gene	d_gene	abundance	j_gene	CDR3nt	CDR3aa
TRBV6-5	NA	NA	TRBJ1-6	TGTGCCAGCAGTTACGGTTTGGTTAGTGGTGGTTCACCCCTCCACTTT	CASSYGLVSGGSPLHF
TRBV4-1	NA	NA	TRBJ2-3	TGCGCCAGCAGCCAAGACGAGAACAGGGTGACAGATACGCAGTATTTT	CASSQDENRVTDTQYF
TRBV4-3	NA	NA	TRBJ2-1	TGCGCCAGCAGCCGAGCGTTGGTGGGGGGAGGAAACAATGAGCAGTTCTTC	CASSRALVGGGNNEQFF
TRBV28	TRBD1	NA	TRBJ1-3	TGTGCCAGCAGTATCCCGGGACAGTTCTCTGGAAACACCATATATTTT	CASSIPGQFSGNTIYF
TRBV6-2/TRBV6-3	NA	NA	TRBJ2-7	TGTGCCAGCAGCCCCCTGGGCTACGGCCGAAGCTCCTACGAGCAGTACTTC	CASSPLGYGRSSYEQYF
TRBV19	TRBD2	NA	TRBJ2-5	TGTGCCAGTAGGCAAACTAGCGGGGGATTAGAGACCCAGTACTTC	CASRQTSGGLETQYF
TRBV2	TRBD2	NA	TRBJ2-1	TGTGCCAGCAGTGATCGCCTAGCGGGGAGCAATGAGCAGTTCTTC	CASSDRLAGSNEQFF
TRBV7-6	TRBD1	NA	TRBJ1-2	TGTGCCAGCAGTCGGACAGGGAACTATGGCTACACCTTC	CASSRTGNYGYTF
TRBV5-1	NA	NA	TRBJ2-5	TGCGCCAGCTCGGCGGGACAGTTCCAAGAGACCCAGTACTTC	CASSAGQFQETQYF
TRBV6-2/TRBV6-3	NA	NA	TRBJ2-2	TGTGCCAGCAGTTGGGTGGGGCAAGGCACCGGGGAGCTGTTTTTT	CASSWVGQGTGELFF
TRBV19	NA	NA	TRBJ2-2	TGTGCCAGTAGTAGACCTGAGGCAGCGAACACCGGGGAGCTGTTTTTT	CASSRPEAANTGELFF
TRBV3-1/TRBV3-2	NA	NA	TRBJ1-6	TGTGCCAGCAGCCCCCCGAACCCACGGGGGAATTCACCCCTCCACTTT	CASSPPNPRGNSPLHF
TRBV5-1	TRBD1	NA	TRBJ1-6	TGCGCCAGCAGCTTTAATCAGGGGGCGGGATCACCCCTCCACTTT	CASSFNQGAGSPLHF
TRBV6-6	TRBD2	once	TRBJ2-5	TGTGCCAGCAGTCATTCGACTAGCGGGGGTTCGGAGACCCAGTACTTC	CASSHSTSGGSETQYF
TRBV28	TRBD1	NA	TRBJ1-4	TGTGCCAGCAGCCTACAGGGGGCGCGTGAAAAACTGTTTTTT	CASSLQGAREKLFF